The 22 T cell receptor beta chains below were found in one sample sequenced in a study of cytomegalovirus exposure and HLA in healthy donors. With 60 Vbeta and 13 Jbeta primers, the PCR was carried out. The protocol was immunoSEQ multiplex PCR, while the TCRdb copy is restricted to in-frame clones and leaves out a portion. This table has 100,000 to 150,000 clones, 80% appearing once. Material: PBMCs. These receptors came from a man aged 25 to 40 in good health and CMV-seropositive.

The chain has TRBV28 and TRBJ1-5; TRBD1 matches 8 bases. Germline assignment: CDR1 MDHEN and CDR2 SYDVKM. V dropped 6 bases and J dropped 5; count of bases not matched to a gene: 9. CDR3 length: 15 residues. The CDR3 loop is CASSWTGSFDQPQHF. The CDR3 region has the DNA TGTGCCAGCAGCTGGACAGGGTCCTTCGATCAGCCCCAGCATTTT. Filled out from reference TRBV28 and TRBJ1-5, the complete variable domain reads DVKVTQSSRYLVKRTGEKVFLECVQDMDHENMFWYRQDPGLGLRLIYFSYDVKMKEKGDIPEGYSVSREKKERFSLILESASTNQTSMYLCASSWTGSFDQPQHFGDGTRLSIL.

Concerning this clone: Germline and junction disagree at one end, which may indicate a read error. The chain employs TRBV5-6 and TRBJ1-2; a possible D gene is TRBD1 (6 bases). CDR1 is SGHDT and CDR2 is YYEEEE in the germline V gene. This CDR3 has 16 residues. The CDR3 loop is CANSWGPGHENYGYTF. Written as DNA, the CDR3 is TGTGCCAACAGCTGGGGTCCGGGACACGAGAACTATGGCTACACCTTC.

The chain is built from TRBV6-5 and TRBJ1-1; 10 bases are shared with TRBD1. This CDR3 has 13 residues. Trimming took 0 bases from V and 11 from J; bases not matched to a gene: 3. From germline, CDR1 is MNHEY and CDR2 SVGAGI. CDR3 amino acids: CASSYSGTGEAFF. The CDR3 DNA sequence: TGTGCCAGCAGTTACTCGGGGACAGGGGAGGCTTTCTTT.

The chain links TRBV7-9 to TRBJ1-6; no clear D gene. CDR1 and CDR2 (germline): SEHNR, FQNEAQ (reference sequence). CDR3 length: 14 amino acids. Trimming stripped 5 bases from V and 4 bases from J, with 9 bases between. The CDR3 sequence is CASSGGPYNSPLHF. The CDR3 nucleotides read TGTGCCAGCAGCGGAGGCCCTTATAATTCACCCCTCCACTTT.

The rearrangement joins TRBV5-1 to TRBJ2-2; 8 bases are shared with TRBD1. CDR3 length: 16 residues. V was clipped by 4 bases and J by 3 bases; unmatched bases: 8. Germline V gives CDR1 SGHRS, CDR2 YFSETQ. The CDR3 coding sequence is TGCGCCAGCAGCCTACCCGGGACAGGTGACACCGGGGAGCTGTTTTTT. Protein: CASSLPGTGDTGELFF.

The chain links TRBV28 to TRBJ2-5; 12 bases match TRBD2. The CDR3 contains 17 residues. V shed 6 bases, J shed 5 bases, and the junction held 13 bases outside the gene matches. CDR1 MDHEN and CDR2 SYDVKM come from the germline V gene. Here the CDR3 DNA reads TGTGCCAGCAGGATGACTAGCGGGGGCGATCCGGGGGAGACCCAGTACTTC. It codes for CASRMTSGGDPGETQYF.

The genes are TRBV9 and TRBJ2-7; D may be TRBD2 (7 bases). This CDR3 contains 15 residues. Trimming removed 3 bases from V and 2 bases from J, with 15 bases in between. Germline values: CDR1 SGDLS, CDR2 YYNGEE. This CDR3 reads CASSARGGAAYEQYF. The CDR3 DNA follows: TGTGCCAGCAGCGCGAGGGGGGGGGCAGCCTACGAGCAGTACTTC.

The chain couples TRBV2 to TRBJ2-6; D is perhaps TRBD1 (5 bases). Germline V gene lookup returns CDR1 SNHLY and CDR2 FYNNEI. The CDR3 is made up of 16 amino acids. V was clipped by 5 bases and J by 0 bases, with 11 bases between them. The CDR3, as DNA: TGTGCCAGCAGTAGAACAGGATACTCTGGGGCCAACGTCCTGACTTTC. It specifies CASSRTGYSGANVLTF.

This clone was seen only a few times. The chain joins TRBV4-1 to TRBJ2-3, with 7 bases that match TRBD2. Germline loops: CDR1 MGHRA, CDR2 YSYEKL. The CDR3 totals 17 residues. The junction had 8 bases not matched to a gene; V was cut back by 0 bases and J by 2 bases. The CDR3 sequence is CASSQDVAGVHTDTQYF. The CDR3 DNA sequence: TGCGCCAGCAGCCAAGACGTGGCGGGGGTACACACAGATACGCAGTATTTT.

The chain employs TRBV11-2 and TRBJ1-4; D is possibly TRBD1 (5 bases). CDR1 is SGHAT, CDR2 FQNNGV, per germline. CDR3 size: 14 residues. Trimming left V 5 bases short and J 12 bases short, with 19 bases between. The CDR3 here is CASSPVWGVQELFF. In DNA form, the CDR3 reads TGTGCCAGCAGCCCAGTGTGGGGGGTTCAAGAACTGTTTTTT.

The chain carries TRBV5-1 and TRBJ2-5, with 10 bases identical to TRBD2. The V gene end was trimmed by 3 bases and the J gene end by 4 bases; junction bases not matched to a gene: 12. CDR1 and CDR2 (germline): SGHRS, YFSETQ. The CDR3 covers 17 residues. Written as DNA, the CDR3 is TGCGCCAGCAGCTCTATGAAAATCAGCGGGGGGGGAGAGACCCAGTACTTC. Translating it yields CASSSMKISGGGETQYF.

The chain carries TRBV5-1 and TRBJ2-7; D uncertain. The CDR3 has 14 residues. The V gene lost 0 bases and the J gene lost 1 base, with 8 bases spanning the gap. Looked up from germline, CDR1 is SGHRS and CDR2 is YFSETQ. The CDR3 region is CASSLERLSYEQYF. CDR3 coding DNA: TGCGCCAGCAGCTTGGAGAGGCTATCCTACGAGCAGTACTTC.

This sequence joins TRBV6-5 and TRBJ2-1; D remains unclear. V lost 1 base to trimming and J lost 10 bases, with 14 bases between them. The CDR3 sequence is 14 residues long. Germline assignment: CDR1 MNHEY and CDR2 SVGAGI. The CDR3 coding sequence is TGTGCCAGCAGTTACTTGGCCTACGGCAGGGAGCAGTTCTTC. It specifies CASSYLAYGREQFF.

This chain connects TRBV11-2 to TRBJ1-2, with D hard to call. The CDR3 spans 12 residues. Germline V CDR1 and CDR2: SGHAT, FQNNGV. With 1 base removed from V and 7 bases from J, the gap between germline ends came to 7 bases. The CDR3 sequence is CASSLAGLGYTF. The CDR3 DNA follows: TGTGCCAGCAGCTTAGCTGGGCTTGGCTACACCTTC.

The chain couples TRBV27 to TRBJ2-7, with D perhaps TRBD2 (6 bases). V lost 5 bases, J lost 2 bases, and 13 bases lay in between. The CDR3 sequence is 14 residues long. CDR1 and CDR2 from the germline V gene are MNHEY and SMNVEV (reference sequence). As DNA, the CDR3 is TGTGCCAGCAGTCTAGGGTCGGGAGCCTACGAGCAGTACTTC. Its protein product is CASSLGSGAYEQYF.

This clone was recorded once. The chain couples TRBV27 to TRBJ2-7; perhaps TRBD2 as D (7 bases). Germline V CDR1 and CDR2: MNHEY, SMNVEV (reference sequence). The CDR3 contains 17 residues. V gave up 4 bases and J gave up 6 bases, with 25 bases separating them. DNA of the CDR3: TGTGCCAGCAGTTCCGGTTCCCGGGGGGCCGTTTCCCTCGAGCAGTACTTC. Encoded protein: CASSSGSRGAVSLEQYF.

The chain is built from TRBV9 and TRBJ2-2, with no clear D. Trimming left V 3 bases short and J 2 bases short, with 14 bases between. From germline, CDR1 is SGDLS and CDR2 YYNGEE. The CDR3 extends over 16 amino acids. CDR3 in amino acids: CASSDRSLPNTGELFF. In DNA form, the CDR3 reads TGTGCCAGCAGCGATAGGAGCCTACCCAACACCGGGGAGCTGTTTTTT.

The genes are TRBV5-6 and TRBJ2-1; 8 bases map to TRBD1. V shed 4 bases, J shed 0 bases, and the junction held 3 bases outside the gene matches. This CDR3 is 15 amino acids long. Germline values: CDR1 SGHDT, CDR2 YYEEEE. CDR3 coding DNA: TGTGCCAGCAGCCGGACAGGGAGCTCCTACAATGAGCAGTTCTTC. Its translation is CASSRTGSSYNEQFF.

The CDR3 DNA is TGTGCCAGCAGGGGACAGATGATCCTACGAGAGCAGTACTTC. It encodes CASRGQMILREQYF. This chain links TRBV2 with TRBJ2-7, with 7 bases identical to TRBD1. Trimming took 6 bases from V and 7 from J; bases not matched to a gene: 12. This CDR3 is 14 amino acids long. Per germline, CDR1 SNHLY and CDR2 FYNNEI. Full variable domain (remainder filled in from reference TRBV2 and TRBJ2-7): EPEVTQTPSHQVTQMGQEVILRCVPISNHLYFYWYRQILGQKVEFLVSFYNNEISEKSEIFDDQFSVERPDGSNFTLKIRSTKLEDSAMYFCASRGQMILREQYFGPGTRLTVT.

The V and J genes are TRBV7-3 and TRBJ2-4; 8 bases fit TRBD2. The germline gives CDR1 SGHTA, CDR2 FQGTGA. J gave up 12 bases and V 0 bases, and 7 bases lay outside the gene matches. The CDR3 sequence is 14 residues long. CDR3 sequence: CASSLTGSSGAQYF. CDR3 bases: TGTGCCAGCAGCTTAACTGGTAGTAGCGGGGCTCAGTACTTC.

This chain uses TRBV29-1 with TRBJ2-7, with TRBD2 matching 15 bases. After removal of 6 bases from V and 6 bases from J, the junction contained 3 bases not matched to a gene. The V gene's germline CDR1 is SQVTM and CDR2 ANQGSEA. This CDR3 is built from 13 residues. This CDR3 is CSVRTSGGGEQYF. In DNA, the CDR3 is TGCAGCGTACGGACTAGCGGGGGGGGCGAGCAGTACTTC.

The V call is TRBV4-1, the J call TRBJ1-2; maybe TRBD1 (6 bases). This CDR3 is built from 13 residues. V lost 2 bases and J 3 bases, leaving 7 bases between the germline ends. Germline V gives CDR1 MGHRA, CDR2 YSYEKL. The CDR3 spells CASSQRTDYGYTF. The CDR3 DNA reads TGCGCCAGCAGCCAAAGGACAGACTATGGCTACACCTTC.